The 14 T cell receptor beta chains presented below share a single source sample, sequenced in a study of cytomegalovirus exposure and HLA in healthy donors. The PCR ran on 60 Vbeta and 13 Jbeta primers. Here immunoSEQ multiplex PCR was the method, and the copy in TCRdb shows in-frame clones only, minus some. This sample carries 150,000 to 250,000 clones, 70% to 80% of them seen once, and the ten largest clones take under 4.5%. The specimen sequenced was PBMCs. The receptors here all came from a woman between 25 and 40 years old in good health and CMV-seropositive.

This chain connects TRBV19 to TRBJ1-1; 8 bases match TRBD1. The germline V gene encodes CDR1 LNHDA and CDR2 SQIVND (reference sequence). V was pared by 5 bases and J by 6 bases, with 2 bases of the junction left unmatched. The CDR3 covers 12 residues. As DNA, the CDR3 is TGTGCCAGTAGTCCGACAGGGGCTGAAGCTTTCTTT. Protein sequence: CASSPTGAEAFF.

The CDR3 spells CASSQDLQGPTYNSPLHF. CDR3 sequence (DNA): TGTGCCAGCAGCCAAGATCTGCAGGGTCCGACATATAATTCACCCCTCCACTTT. The gene calls are TRBV4-2 and TRBJ1-6; TRBD1 might be the D (5 bases). Trimming left V 0 bases short and J 4 bases short, with 16 bases between. This CDR3 contains 18 residues. Germline V lookup: CDR1 LGHNA, CDR2 YNFKEQ.

The genes are TRBV12-2 and TRBJ1-6. TRBV12-2 is given as a pseudogene. The CDR3 totals 15 residues. CDR3: CASRSGGQNNSPLHF. For the CDR3, the DNA is TGTGCAAGTCGCTCCGGAGGTCAGAATAATTCACCCCTCCACTTT.

This clone was seen just once. The chain is built from TRBV5-1 and TRBJ2-5; a weak D match, TRBD2 (6 bases). V was pared by 2 bases and J by 4 bases, with 21 bases between. Germline V lookup: CDR1 SGHRS, CDR2 YFSETQ. There are 17 residues in the CDR3. CDR3 sequence (DNA): TGCGCCAGCAGCTTTCTGCCGGGTAGGGAGGACGGAGAGACCCAGTACTTC. Amino acids: CASSFLPGREDGETQYF.

V usage is TRBV7-9 and J usage is TRBJ2-5; 10 bases align to TRBD2. Germline trimming cut 8 bases from V and 5 bases from J; bases unmatched to any gene: 8. This CDR3 is built from 14 residues. CDR1 and CDR2 (germline): SEHNR, FQNEAQ (reference sequence). CDR3: CASGTSVDPETQYF. The CDR3 DNA reads as TGTGCCAGCGGGACTAGCGTAGATCCGGAGACCCAGTACTTC.

The V call is TRBV9, the J call TRBJ1-2; TRBD1 matches 7 bases. This CDR3 region has 15 residues. V was pared by 0 bases and J by 2 bases, with 4 bases of the junction left unmatched. Per the germline V gene, CDR1 is SGDLS and CDR2 is YYNGEE. CDR3 coding DNA: TGTGCCAGCAGCGTAGCAGGCAGGGGGAACTATGGCTACACCTTC. This codes for CASSVAGRGNYGYTF.

This clone was detected a few times. The chain employs TRBV5-6 and TRBJ1-1, with TRBD1 matching over 8 bases. Germline CDR1 is SGHDT and CDR2 is YYEEEE. CDR3 length equals 14 residues. With V trimmed by 2 bases and J by 0 bases, 0 bases remained unmatched. CDR3 DNA: TGTGCCAGCAGCTTACAGGGGGTGAACACTGAAGCTTTCTTT. This encodes CASSLQGVNTEAFF.

The chain links TRBV7-9 to TRBJ2-2, with D possibly being TRBD2 (7 bases). This CDR3 comprises 14 residues. CDR1 and CDR2 (germline): SEHNR, FQNEAQ (reference sequence). Trimming cost V 11 bases and J 0 bases, with 13 bases left between them. This CDR3 is CASRGRANTGELFF. In DNA, the CDR3 is TGTGCCTCAAGGGGGAGGGCGAACACCGGGGAGCTGTTTTTT.

The V and J genes are TRBV5-5 and TRBJ2-3, with TRBD2 as a possible D gene (5 bases). The CDR3 has 15 amino acids. Trimming shortened V by 4 bases and J by 2 bases, and 14 bases separated the two germline ends. Germline lookup yields CDR1 SGHKS and CDR2 YYEKEE (reference sequence). CDR3 residues: CASSGTDSATDTQYF. The CDR3 DNA reads as TGTGCCAGCAGCGGAACGGACTCAGCCACAGATACGCAGTATTTT. The full variable domain, its missing parts supplied by reference TRBV5-5 and TRBJ2-3, is DAGVTQSPTHLIKTRGQQVTLRCSPISGHKSVSWYQQVLGQGPQFIFQYYEKEERGRGNFPDRFSARQFPNYSSELNVNALLLGDSALYLCASSGTDSATDTQYFGPGTRLTVL.

The chain joins TRBV7-2 to TRBJ2-1; D possibly corresponds to TRBD2 (6 bases). The V and J ends lost 1 base and 9 bases respectively, with 10 bases between them. Germline V lookup: CDR1 SGHTA, CDR2 FQGNSA. This CDR3 region has 13 residues. CDR3 nucleotide sequence: TGTGCCAGCAGCTTAGGGGGAGGCGGTGAGCAGTTCTTC. Translated: CASSLGGGGEQFF.

The chain joins TRBV5-1 to TRBJ2-5; 7 positions agree with TRBD1. Germline CDR1 SGHRS, CDR2 YFSETQ. The CDR3 extends over 14 amino acids. Unmatched junction bases numbered 2, after V lost 2 bases and J lost 1 base. The CDR3 protein is CASSFRTGQETQYF. The CDR3 region has the DNA TGCGCCAGCAGCTTCCGGACAGGCCAAGAGACCCAGTACTTC.

The chain is built from TRBV4-1 and TRBJ2-6; TRBD1 aligns across 12 bases. Germline assignment: CDR1 MGHRA and CDR2 YSYEKL. The CDR3 runs to 19 residues. The J segment lost 4 bases and the V segment lost 4 bases, leaving 11 bases of the junction unmatched. The CDR3 sequence is CASSRIGGQGARGANVLTF. CDR3 sequence (DNA): TGCGCCAGCAGCCGGATTGGGGGACAGGGGGCGCGGGGGGCCAACGTCCTGACTTTC.

This clone was seen just once. The V gene is TRBV5-6, the J gene TRBJ2-3, with D maybe TRBD1 (5 bases). Germline V lookup: CDR1 SGHDT, CDR2 YYEEEE. V dropped 1 base and J dropped 0 bases, with 6 bases sitting between them. The CDR3 contains 14 residues. CDR3 DNA sequence: TGTGCCAGCAGCTTGAGGGGAAGCACAGATACGCAGTATTTT. This gives the protein CASSLRGSTDTQYF.

The V call is TRBV11-2, the J call TRBJ2-2; D remains ambiguous. Germline CDR1 and CDR2: SGHAT and FQNNGV. The CDR3 extends over 12 amino acids. V lost 4 bases, J lost 9 bases, and 9 bases lay in between. The CDR3 coding sequence is TGTGCCAGCAGCTCCCTCTCCTGGGAGCTGTTTTTT. Translating it yields CASSSLSWELFF.